This T cell receptor (beta chain) emerged from a study of technical replicates of blood from several donors. Trimming cost V 6 bases and J 12 bases; bases outside gene matches: 16. This CDR3 comprises 15 residues. Germline CDR1 reads MDHEN; CDR2 reads SYDVKM. Profiling relied on immunoSEQ multiplex PCR, and the TCRdb table lists in-frame clones only, not all of them. The table lists 80,000 or so clones, approximately 80% of them singletons. The source material was PBMCs. The TCR sequence derives from a human donor in good health. Some clones in this sample may be carry-over from other donors' samples. The V and J genes are TRBV28 and TRBJ2-1; 8 nucleotides line up with TRBD1. CDR3: CASSSVGTGGSSQFF. In DNA, the CDR3 is TGTGCCAGCAGCTCGGTAGGGACAGGTGGGTCTTCGCAGTTCTTC.